Following are 24 T cell receptor beta chains from one sample sequenced in a study of blood T cell repertoires in COVID-19. Measured with immunoSEQ multiplex PCR; TCRdb has only the in-frame clones, and not every one. The top ten clones hold around 4.6% of a sample with 300,000 to 350,000 clones, 80% to 90% of them seen once. The sample consisted of PBMCs or T cells enriched from blood (not recorded which). These receptors were taken from a man aged 30 to 39 who had recovered from COVID-19.

V usage is TRBV5-5 and J usage is TRBJ1-5; no clear D gene. The CDR3 covers 15 residues. Germline assignment: CDR1 SGHKS and CDR2 YYEKEE (reference sequence). Trimming pared 2 bases from V and 3 bases from J, leaving 12 bases between. DNA for the CDR3: TGTGCCAGCAGCTTCAACCGGGATTTCAATCAGCCCCAGCATTTT. It yields the protein CASSFNRDFNQPQHF.

Regarding this clone: The same CDR3 also results from other DNA sequences found in this sample. The J gene is TRBJ1-5, the V gene TRBV15; a possible D gene is TRBD1 (6 bases). Germline CDR1 LNHNV, CDR2 YYDKDF (reference sequence). The CDR3 runs 15 residues. V dropped 0 bases and J dropped 2 bases, with 8 bases sitting between them. CDR3 sequence: CATSRDPGGNQPQHF. The CDR3 DNA reads as TGTGCCACCAGCAGAGATCCAGGGGGCAATCAGCCCCAGCATTTT.

This chain uses TRBV5-4 with TRBJ1-3, with TRBD1 identical over 7 bases. The germline gives CDR1 SGHNT, CDR2 YYREEE (reference sequence). With V trimmed by 2 bases and J by 4 bases, 9 bases remained unmatched. This CDR3 contains 16 residues. CDR3 nucleotides: TGTGCCAGCAGCTTAGGGACAGCTCGCGTGGGAAACACCATATATTTT. Its translation is CASSLGTARVGNTIYF.

This clone was picked up a small number of times. This rearrangement joins TRBV27 to TRBJ2-7; D not certain. The V and J ends lost 7 bases and 5 bases respectively, with 15 bases between them. The CDR3 has 13 residues. CDR1 MNHEY and CDR2 SMNVEV come from the germline V gene (reference sequence). CDR3 region: CASTGNLEHEQYF. The CDR3 bases are TGTGCCAGCACCGGTAATCTAGAGCACGAGCAGTACTTC.

The chain links TRBV27 to TRBJ1-5; a weak D match, TRBD1 (5 bases). This CDR3 is 16 amino acids long. Per the germline V gene, CDR1 is MNHEY and CDR2 is SMNVEV (reference sequence). Trimming pared 5 bases from V and 0 bases from J, leaving 14 bases between. This chain's CDR3 is CASSPQGLYSNQPQHF. As DNA, the CDR3 is TGTGCCAGCAGTCCCCAGGGACTGTATAGCAATCAGCCCCAGCATTTT.

The rearrangement links TRBV9 to TRBJ1-2; weak D call: TRBD1 (5 bases). CDR3 length: 15 residues. CDR1 is SGDLS, CDR2 YYNGEE, per germline. The V and J ends lost 0 bases and 0 bases respectively, with 9 bases between them. This CDR3 reads CASSVGQGSNYGYTF. The DNA for the CDR3 is TGTGCCAGCAGCGTAGGGCAGGGCTCTAACTATGGCTACACCTTC.

This chain joins TRBV3-1 (or the pseudogene TRBV3-2) and TRBJ1-3; maybe TRBD1 (6 bases). Trimming cost V 4 bases and J 7 bases, with 14 bases left between them. The CDR3 is made up of 14 amino acids. Germline CDR1 and CDR2: LGHDT and YNNKEL (reference sequence). The CDR3 DNA reads as TGTGCCAGCAGCCTCAGGACAGTCGGCAACACCATATATTTT. The encoded protein is CASSLRTVGNTIYF.

The chain has TRBV19 and TRBJ1-5; D unclear. The CDR3 is 15 amino acids. Germline CDR1 LNHDA, CDR2 SQIVND (reference sequence). The V end lost 6 bases, the J end lost 0 bases, and 12 bases lay between the germline ends. The CDR3 sequence: CASSRDTYSNQPQHF. The DNA of the CDR3 is TGTGCCAGTAGCCGAGACACTTATAGCAATCAGCCCCAGCATTTT.

The chain joins TRBV6-5 to TRBJ2-6; D possibly corresponds to TRBD1 (5 bases). Germline CDR1 reads MNHEY; CDR2 reads SVGAGI. The CDR3 length is 14 residues. V dropped 8 bases and J dropped 3 bases, with 11 bases sitting between them. The CDR3, as DNA: TGTGCCAGCGGGGCCTCGAGTGGGGCCAACGTCCTGACTTTC. Translation: CASGASSGANVLTF.

J is TRBJ1-2 and V is TRBV3-1 (or the pseudogene TRBV3-2); 9 bases map to TRBD1. The junction had 3 bases not matched to a gene; V was cut back by 1 base and J by 3 bases. This CDR3 spans 15 amino acids. CDR1 LGHDT and CDR2 YNNKEL come from the germline V gene (reference sequence). The CDR3 nucleotides are TGTGCCAGCAGCCAAGTACAGGGGGCGGACTATGGCTACACCTTC. This codes for CASSQVQGADYGYTF.

The V and J genes are TRBV14 and TRBJ2-5; 11 bases align to TRBD2. CDR3 length: 13 amino acids. Looked up from germline, CDR1 is SGHDN and CDR2 is FVKESK. V was clipped by 6 bases and J by 3 bases; unmatched bases: 0. The CDR3 reads CASRGLAEETQYF. The DNA of the CDR3 is TGTGCCAGCAGGGGACTAGCGGAAGAGACCCAGTACTTC.

The chain employs TRBV6-4 and TRBJ1-5, with D perhaps matching TRBD1 (6 bases). V was trimmed by 3 bases and J by 1 base, leaving 10 bases between them. Germline lookup yields CDR1 MRHNA and CDR2 SNTAGT. The CDR3 is 15 amino acids. The CDR3 spells CASSEFRGSNQPQHF. The CDR3 DNA reads TGTGCCAGCAGTGAGTTCAGGGGAAGCAATCAGCCCCAGCATTTT.

The chain is built from TRBV14 and TRBJ1-1, with D perhaps matching TRBD1 (5 bases). Germline V gene sequence: CDR1 SGHDN, CDR2 FVKESK. Trimming cost V 1 base and J 4 bases, with 16 bases left between them. This CDR3 has 16 amino acids. The CDR3 region is CASSQVYMGGFTEAFF. DNA of the CDR3: TGTGCCAGCAGCCAAGTCTATATGGGGGGTTTCACTGAAGCTTTCTTT.

The V call is TRBV6-5, the J call TRBJ1-6; D possibly corresponds to TRBD1 (5 bases). The CDR3 spans 12 residues. The V end lost 3 bases, the J end lost 16 bases, and 13 bases lay between the germline ends. Germline CDR1 MNHEY, CDR2 SVGAGI. CDR3 protein: CASSYIKGSLHF. For the CDR3, the DNA is TGTGCCAGCAGTTATATTAAGGGGTCTCTCCACTTT.

The rearrangement joins TRBV19 to TRBJ2-3, with 11 nucleotides matching TRBD1. V lost 4 bases, J lost 6 bases, and 12 bases stayed unmatched. Germline V gene data show CDR1 as LNHDA and CDR2 as SQIVND (reference sequence). This CDR3 comprises 17 residues. CDR3 sequence: CASSTTGQGAFIDTQYF. For the CDR3, the DNA is TGTGCCAGTAGTACCACCGGACAGGGGGCTTTTATTGATACGCAGTATTTT.

The CDR3: CASSLAGVRSYNSPLHF. The CDR3 DNA reads as TGTGCCAGCAGCTTAGCGGGCGTCCGCTCCTATAATTCACCCCTCCACTTT. V usage is TRBV7-9 and J usage is TRBJ1-6; D is undetermined. V was shortened by 0 bases and J by 0 bases, with 9 bases between the two germline ends. The CDR3 totals 17 residues. Germline-derived CDR1 and CDR2 are SEHNR and FQNEAQ (reference sequence).

A few counts support this clone. The chain combines TRBV2 with TRBJ1-2; D gene unclear. The CDR3 contains 13 residues. Trimming removed 2 bases at V and 7 bases at J, with 11 bases between. CDR1 and CDR2 (germline): SNHLY, FYNNEI. The CDR3 DNA is TGTGCCAGCAGTGAACGGGAGGCCGGTGGCTACACCTTC. It codes for CASSEREAGGYTF.

The chain couples TRBV5-1 to TRBJ2-1; 14 nucleotides match TRBD2. CDR1 and CDR2 (germline): SGHRS, YFSETQ. After removal of 2 bases from V and 0 bases from J, the junction contained 7 bases not matched to a gene. The CDR3 length is 19 residues. The DNA for the CDR3 is TGCGCCAGCAGCTTCCCGACTAGCGGGGGGGCTAACTCCTACAATGAGCAGTTCTTC. Its protein product is CASSFPTSGGANSYNEQFF.

This chain links TRBV6-2 or TRBV6-3 with TRBJ1-6; D not certain. Germline CDR1 reads MNHEY; CDR2 reads SVGEGT. V shed 4 bases and J shed 4 bases, with 11 bases lying between them. This CDR3 contains 15 residues. The CDR3 sequence: CASSSEGSYNSPLHF. The DNA of the CDR3 is TGTGCCAGCAGTTCGGAGGGATCTTATAATTCACCCCTCCACTTT.

In nucleotides, the CDR3 is TGTGCCAGCAGCCGGACCTATAGGACACCTAACTATGGCTACACCTTC. It translates to CASSRTYRTPNYGYTF. The chain combines TRBV27 with TRBJ1-2; D perhaps matches TRBD1 (5 bases). CDR3 length equals 16 residues. Germline V lookup: CDR1 MNHEY, CDR2 SMNVEV (reference sequence). V dropped 6 bases and J dropped 0 bases, with 17 bases sitting between them.

This clone was picked up one time. The chain is built from TRBV5-1 and TRBJ2-1; possibly TRBD2 for D (7 bases). The ends were cut back, 0 bases at V and 6 bases at J, with 16 bases in the middle. Germline lookup yields CDR1 SGHRS and CDR2 YFSETQ. CDR3 length equals 16 residues. In DNA, the CDR3 is TGCGCCAGCAGCTTGGCCGGGGGGCTCTCCATCAATGAGCAGTTCTTC. Protein sequence: CASSLAGGLSINEQFF.

V gene TRBV7-3 combines with J gene TRBJ1-2, with a tentative D call TRBD1 (5 bases). Germline V gene sequence: CDR1 SGHTA, CDR2 FQGTGA. This CDR3 is 13 amino acids long. V shed 0 bases and J shed 4 bases, with 6 bases lying between them. Here the CDR3 DNA reads TGTGCCAGCAGCTTAACGGGGGGCTATGGCTACACCTTC. This encodes CASSLTGGYGYTF.

J is TRBJ2-2 and V is TRBV2; 7 nucleotides line up with TRBD2. The CDR3 totals 16 residues. V lost 7 bases, J lost 2 bases, and 10 bases stayed unmatched. CDR1 and CDR2 from the germline V gene are SNHLY and FYNNEI. CDR3: CASKSSASGNTGELFF. CDR3 coding DNA: TGTGCCAGCAAATCGTCGGCTAGCGGAAACACCGGGGAGCTGTTTTTT.

The rearrangement links TRBV9 to TRBJ1-5; possible D gene TRBD1, 5 bases. V dropped 3 bases and J dropped 3 bases, with 13 bases sitting between them. Germline V CDR1 and CDR2: SGDLS, YYNGEE. The CDR3 spans 15 residues. This CDR3 reads CASSDQRDPNQPQHF. For the CDR3, the DNA is TGTGCCAGCAGCGACCAGCGGGACCCCAATCAGCCCCAGCATTTT.